These T cell receptor beta chains were read from a single sample in a study of cytomegalovirus exposure and HLA in healthy donors. Clones were read by immunoSEQ multiplex PCR, and TCRdb kept only the in-frame ones, dropping some. The profile shows over 150,000 clones, 85% to 90% of them singletons. Sample: PBMCs. Receptors were obtained from a human donor in good health. The conserved cysteine and the conserved F or W are not part of the CDR3 here. Each record gives: V gene, J gene, CDR3 protein.

V: TRBV19; J: TRBJ2-2; CDR3: ASSPWRAQNTGELF
V: TRBV5-6; J: TRBJ2-7; CDR3: ASSLLATHEQY
V: TRBV4-1; J: TRBJ2-7; CDR3: ASSQPRTSGRFYEQY
V: TRBV2; J: TRBJ1-6; CDR3: ASSERQGNSPLH
V: TRBV19; J: TRBJ1-2; CDR3: ASSQYLTGTYGYT
V: TRBV7-9; J: TRBJ1-1; CDR3: ASSLAGPGTEAF
V: TRBV6-1; J: TRBJ1-5; CDR3: ASSAGVSNQPQH
V: TRBV7-8; J: TRBJ1-5; CDR3: ASSSSGVGEFNQPQH
V: TRBV5-6; J: TRBJ1-1; CDR3: ASSLAGRRLGRTEAF
V: TRBV7-2; J: TRBJ2-3; CDR3: ASSPVTSTDTQY
V: TRBV19; J: TRBJ1-2; CDR3: ASRRIETGFGYT
V: TRBV29-1; J: TRBJ1-2; CDR3: SVESFQDGGYGYT
V: TRBV12-5; J: TRBJ1-2; CDR3: ASGLVLGGRAGGLYGYT
V: TRBV7-9; J: TRBJ1-2; CDR3: ASSLGDTGYT
V: TRBV6-5; J: TRBJ2-7; CDR3: ASSRTPQGYEQY
V: TRBV29-1; J: TRBJ2-5; CDR3: SAGGVETQY
V: TRBV11-1; J: TRBJ2-1; CDR3: ASSPGQVALGDNEQF
V: TRBV10-3; J: TRBJ2-3; CDR3: AISDPAGRAPTDTQY
V: TRBV27; J: TRBJ2-7; CDR3: ASSPGTASGEQY
V: TRBV7-9; J: TRBJ1-2; CDR3: ASSPQGANGYT
V: TRBV18; J: TRBJ1-4; CDR3: ASSPVQGEKLF
V: TRBV6-1; J: TRBJ2-7; CDR3: ASSGVLAVYEQY
V: TRBV15; J: TRBJ2-5; CDR3: ATSRDQRETQY
V: TRBV9; J: TRBJ2-5; CDR3: ASSVEERPYGETQY
V: TRBV9; J: TRBJ2-7; CDR3: ASSVGTGRGYEQY
V: TRBV6-5; J: TRBJ2-3; CDR3: ASSHLDSDTQY
V: TRBV28; J: TRBJ2-7; CDR3: ASRIRDEQY
V: TRBV15; J: TRBJ2-5; CDR3: ATIGTSGPQETQY
V: TRBV10-3; J: TRBJ2-7; CDR3: AISELAESYEQY
V: TRBV11-2; J: TRBJ2-1; CDR3: ASSSGLGSSYNEQF
V: TRBV25-1; J: TRBJ1-1; CDR3: ASSGRSTGGSEAF